This T cell receptor (beta chain) was found in a study of cytomegalovirus exposure and HLA in healthy donors. The wider study: Later, an analysis reported that the 110 or so validation repertoires had used the same platform as the 666 first-cohort repertoires. The study, taken as a whole, reports: TCR clusters originating in the first cohort tended to co-occur in the roughly 120 validation repertoires, according to a later analysis. Accounts indicate the classifier identified cytomegalovirus status with strong specificity and sensitivity.

Regarding this clone: Its cognate antigen is unknown. Sequence at one end of the junction differs from germline and may be a read error.

CDR3 length equals 14 residues. CDR1 is SGHTA, CDR2 FQGTGA, per germline. Only in-frame clones appear in the TCRdb table, and some are missing; sequencing was by immunoSEQ multiplex PCR. The sample lists over 150,000 clones; approximately 86% were seen once. The source of this sequence is a man younger than 35 in good health and CMV-seropositive. This chain joins TRBV7-3 and TRBJ1-1, with 9 bases that match TRBD1. Source material: PBMCs. This CDR3 is CASSLTTGGREAFF. CDR3 sequence (DNA): TGTGCCAGCAGCCTAACCACAGGGGGCAGAGAAGCTTTCTTT.